This entry is about one T cell receptor (beta chain). V lost 4 bases, J lost 8 bases, and 10 bases stayed unmatched. This CDR3 contains 15 residues. Germline CDR1 is SEHNR and CDR2 is FQNEAQ (reference sequence). The sample belongs to a study of T cell responses to AZD1222 COVID-19 vaccine. Here immunoSEQ multiplex PCR was the method, and the copy in TCRdb shows in-frame clones only, minus some. The table has 250,000 to 300,000 clones, around 92% seen once. The chain couples TRBV7-9 to TRBJ1-4, with 7 bases that match TRBD1. The receptor was isolated from an adult who received the AZD1222 COVID-19 vaccine. The sequenced sample was peripheral blood, obtained 28 days after the second AZD1222 dose. This chain's CDR3 is CASSSTTGTLEKLFF. For the CDR3, the DNA is TGTGCCAGCAGCTCCACGACAGGGACTTTGGAAAAACTGTTTTTT. The complete variable domain, with remaining parts taken from reference TRBV7-9 and TRBJ1-4, reads DTGVSQNPRHKITKRGQNVTFRCDPISEHNRLYWYRQTLGQGPEFLTYFQNEAQLEKSRLLSDRFSAERPKGSFSTLEIQRTEQGDSAMYLCASSSTTGTLEKLFFGSGTQLSVL.